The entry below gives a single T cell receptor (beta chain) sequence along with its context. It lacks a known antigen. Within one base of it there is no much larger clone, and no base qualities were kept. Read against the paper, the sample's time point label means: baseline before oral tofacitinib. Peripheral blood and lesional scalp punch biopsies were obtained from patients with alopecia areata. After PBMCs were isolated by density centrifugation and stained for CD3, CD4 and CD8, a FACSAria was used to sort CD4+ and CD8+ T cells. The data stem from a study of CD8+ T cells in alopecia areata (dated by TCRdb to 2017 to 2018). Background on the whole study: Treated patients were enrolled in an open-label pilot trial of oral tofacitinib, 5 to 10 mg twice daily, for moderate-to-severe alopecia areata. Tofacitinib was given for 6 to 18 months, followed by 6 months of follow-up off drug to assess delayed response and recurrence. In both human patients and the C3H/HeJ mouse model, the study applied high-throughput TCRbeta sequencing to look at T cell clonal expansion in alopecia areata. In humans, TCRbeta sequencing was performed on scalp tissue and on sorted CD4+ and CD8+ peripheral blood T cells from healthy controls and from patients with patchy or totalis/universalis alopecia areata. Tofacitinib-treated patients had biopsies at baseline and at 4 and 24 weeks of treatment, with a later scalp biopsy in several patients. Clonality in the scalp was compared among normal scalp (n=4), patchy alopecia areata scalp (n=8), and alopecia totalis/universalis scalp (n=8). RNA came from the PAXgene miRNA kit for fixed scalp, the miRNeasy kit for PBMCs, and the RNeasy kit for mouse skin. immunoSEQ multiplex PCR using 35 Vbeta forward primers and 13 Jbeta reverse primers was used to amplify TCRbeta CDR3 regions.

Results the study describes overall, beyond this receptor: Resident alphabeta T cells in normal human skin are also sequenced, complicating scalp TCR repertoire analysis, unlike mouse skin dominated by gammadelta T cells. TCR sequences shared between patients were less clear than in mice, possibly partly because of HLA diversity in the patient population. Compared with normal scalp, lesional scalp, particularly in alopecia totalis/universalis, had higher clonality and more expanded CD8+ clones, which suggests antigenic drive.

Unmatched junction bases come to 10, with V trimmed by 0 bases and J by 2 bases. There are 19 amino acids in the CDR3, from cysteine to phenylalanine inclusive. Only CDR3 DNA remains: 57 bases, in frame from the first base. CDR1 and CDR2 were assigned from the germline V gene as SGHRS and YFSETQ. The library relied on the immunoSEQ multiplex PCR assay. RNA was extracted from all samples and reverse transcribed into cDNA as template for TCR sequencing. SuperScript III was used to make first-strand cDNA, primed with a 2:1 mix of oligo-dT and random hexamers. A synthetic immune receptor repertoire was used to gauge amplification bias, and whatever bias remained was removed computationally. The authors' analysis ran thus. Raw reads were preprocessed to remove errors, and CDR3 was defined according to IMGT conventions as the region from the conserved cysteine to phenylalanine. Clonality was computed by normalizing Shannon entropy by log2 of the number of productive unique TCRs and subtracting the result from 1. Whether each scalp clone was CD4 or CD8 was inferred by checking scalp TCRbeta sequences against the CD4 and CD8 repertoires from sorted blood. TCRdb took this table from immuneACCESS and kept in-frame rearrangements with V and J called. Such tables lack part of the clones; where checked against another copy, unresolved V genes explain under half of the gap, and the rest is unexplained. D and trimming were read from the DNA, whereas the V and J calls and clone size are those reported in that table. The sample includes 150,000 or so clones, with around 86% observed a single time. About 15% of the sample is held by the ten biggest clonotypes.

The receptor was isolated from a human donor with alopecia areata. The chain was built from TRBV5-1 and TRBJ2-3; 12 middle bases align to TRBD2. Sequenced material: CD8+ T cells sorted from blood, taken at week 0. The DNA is TGCGCCAGCAGCTTGGCTCTAGCGGGAGGGAGGAGACACACAGATACGCAGTATTTT. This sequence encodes CASSLALAGGRRHTDTQYF.